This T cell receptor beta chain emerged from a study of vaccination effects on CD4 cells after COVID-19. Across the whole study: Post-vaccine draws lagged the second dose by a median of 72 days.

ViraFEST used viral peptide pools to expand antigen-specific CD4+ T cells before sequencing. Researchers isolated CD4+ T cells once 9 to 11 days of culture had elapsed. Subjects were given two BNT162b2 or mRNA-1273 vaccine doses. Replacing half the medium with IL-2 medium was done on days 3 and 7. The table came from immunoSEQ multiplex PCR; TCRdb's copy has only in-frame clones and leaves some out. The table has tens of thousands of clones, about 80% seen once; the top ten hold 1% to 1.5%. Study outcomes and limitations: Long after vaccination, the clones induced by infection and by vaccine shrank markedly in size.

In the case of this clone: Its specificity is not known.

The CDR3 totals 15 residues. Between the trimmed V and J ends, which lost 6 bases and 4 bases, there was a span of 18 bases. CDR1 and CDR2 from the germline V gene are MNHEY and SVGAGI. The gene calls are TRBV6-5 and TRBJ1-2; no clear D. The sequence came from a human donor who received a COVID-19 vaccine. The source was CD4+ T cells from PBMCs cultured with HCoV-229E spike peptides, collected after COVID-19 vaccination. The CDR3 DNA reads TGTGCCAGCAGCGAGTTAGGGAAGCTGATCTATGGCTACACCTTC. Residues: CASSELGKLIYGYTF.